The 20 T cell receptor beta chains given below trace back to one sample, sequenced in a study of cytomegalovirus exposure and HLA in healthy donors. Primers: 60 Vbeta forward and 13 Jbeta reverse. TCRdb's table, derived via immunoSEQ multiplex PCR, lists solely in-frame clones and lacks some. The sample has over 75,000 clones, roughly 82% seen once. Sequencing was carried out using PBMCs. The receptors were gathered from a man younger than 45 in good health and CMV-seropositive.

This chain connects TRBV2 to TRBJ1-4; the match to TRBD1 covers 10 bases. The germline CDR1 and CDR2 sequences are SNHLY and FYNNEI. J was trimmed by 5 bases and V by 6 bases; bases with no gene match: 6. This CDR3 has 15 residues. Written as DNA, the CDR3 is TGTGCCAGCAGCGATGGGGGACAGGGGAATGAAAAACTGTTTTTT. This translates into CASSDGGQGNEKLFF.

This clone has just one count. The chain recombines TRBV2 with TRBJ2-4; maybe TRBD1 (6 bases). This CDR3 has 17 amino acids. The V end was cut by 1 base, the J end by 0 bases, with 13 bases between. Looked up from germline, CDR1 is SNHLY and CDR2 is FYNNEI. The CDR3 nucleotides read TGTGCCAGCAGTGAAGGATTCCTCAGGGGAGCCAAAAACATTCAGTACTTC. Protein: CASSEGFLRGAKNIQYF. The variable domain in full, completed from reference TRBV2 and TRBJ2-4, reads EPEVTQTPSHQVTQMGQEVILRCVPISNHLYFYWYRQILGQKVEFLVSFYNNEISEKSEIFDDQFSVERPDGSNFTLKIRSTKLEDSAMYFCASSEGFLRGAKNIQYFGAGTRLSVL.

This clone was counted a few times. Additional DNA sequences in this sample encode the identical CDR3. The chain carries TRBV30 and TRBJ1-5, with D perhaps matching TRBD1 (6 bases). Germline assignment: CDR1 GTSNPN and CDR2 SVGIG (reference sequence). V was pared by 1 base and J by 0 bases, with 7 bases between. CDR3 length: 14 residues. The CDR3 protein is CAWSGGGSNQPQHF. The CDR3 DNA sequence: TGTGCCTGGAGTGGAGGGGGTAGCAATCAGCCCCAGCATTTT.

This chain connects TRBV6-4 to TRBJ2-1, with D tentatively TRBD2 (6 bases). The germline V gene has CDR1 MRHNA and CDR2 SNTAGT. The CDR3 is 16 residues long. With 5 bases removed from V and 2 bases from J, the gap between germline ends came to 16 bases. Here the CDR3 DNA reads TGTGCCAGCAGTACCCTAGCAGGAGGGCCCTACAATGAGCAGTTCTTC. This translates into CASSTLAGGPYNEQFF.

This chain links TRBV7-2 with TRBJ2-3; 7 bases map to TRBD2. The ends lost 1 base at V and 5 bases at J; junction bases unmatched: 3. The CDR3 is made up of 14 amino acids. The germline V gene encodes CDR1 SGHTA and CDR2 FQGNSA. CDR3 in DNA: TGTGCCAGCAGCTTAGACTGGGGGGGAGATACGCAGTATTTT. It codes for CASSLDWGGDTQYF.

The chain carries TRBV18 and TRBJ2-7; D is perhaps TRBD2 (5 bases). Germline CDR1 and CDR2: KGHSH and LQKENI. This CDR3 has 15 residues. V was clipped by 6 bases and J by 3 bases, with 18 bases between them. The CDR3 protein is CASSYLPPGNYEQYF. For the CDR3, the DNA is TGTGCCAGCTCCTACCTCCCCCCGGGGAACTACGAGCAGTACTTC.

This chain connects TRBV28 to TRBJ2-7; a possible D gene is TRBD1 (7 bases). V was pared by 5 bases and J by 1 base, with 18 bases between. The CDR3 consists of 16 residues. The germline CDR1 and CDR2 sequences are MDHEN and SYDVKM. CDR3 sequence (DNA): TGTGCCAGCAGTCCCCCCGGAGGGGGCGAATCCTACGAGCAGTACTTC. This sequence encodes CASSPPGGGESYEQYF.

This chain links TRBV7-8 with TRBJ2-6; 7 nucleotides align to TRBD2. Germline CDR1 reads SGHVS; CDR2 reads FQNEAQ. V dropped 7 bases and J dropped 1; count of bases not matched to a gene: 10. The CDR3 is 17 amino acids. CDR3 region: CASILMGGVSGANVLTF. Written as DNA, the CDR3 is TGTGCCAGCATCCTAATGGGAGGGGTGTCTGGGGCCAACGTCCTGACTTTC. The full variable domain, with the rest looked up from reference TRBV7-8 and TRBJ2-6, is GAGVSQSPRYKVAKRGQDVALRCDPISGHVSLFWYQQALGQGPEFLTYFQNEAQLDKSGLPSDRFFAERPEGSVSTLKIQRTQQEDSAVYLCASILMGGVSGANVLTFGAGSRLTVL.

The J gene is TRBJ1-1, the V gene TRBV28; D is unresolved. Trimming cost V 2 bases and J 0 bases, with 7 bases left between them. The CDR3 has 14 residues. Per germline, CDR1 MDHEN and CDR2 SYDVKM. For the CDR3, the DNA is TGTGCCAGCAGTTTAGCGGGAATGAACACTGAAGCTTTCTTT. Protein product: CASSLAGMNTEAFF. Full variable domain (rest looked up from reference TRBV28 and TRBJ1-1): DVKVTQSSRYLVKRTGEKVFLECVQDMDHENMFWYRQDPGLGLRLIYFSYDVKMKEKGDIPEGYSVSREKKERFSLILESASTNQTSMYLCASSLAGMNTEAFFGQGTRLTVV.

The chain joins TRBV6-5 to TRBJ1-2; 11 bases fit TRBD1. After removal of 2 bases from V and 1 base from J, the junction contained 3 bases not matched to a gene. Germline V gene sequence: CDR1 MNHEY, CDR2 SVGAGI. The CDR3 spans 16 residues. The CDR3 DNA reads TGTGCCAGCAGTTACGGACAGGGGGCCGTTAACTATGGCTACACCTTC. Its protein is CASSYGQGAVNYGYTF.

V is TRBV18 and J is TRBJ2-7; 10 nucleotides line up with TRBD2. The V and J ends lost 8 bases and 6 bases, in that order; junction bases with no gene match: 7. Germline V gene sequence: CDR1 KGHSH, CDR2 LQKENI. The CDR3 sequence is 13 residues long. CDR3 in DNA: TGTGCCAGCCAGAGGCTAGCGGGAGCCGAGCAGTACTTC. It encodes CASQRLAGAEQYF.

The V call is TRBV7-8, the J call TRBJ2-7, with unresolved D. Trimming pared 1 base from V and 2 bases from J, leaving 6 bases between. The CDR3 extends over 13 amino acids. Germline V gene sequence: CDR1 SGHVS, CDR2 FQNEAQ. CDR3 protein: CASSLVETYEQYF. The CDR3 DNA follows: TGTGCCAGCAGCTTAGTTGAGACCTACGAGCAGTACTTC.

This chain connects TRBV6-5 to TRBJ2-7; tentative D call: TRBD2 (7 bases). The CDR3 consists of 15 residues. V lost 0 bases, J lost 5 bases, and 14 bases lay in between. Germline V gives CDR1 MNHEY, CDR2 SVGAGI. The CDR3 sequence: CASSYSRWGGHEQYF. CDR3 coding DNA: TGTGCCAGCAGTTACTCGAGGTGGGGGGGGCACGAGCAGTACTTC.

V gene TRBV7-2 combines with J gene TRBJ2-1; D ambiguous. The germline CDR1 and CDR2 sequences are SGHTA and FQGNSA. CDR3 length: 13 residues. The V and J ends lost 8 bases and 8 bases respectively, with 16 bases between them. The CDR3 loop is CASRPTAAHEQFF. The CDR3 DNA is TGTGCCAGCCGGCCGACTGCCGCCCATGAGCAGTTCTTC.

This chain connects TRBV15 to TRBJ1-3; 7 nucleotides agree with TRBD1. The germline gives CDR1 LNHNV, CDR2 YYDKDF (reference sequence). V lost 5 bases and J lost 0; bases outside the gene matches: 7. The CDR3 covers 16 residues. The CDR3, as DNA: TGTGCCACCAGCCAGGGGGGTAAAAGCTCTGGAAACACCATATATTTT. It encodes CATSQGGKSSGNTIYF. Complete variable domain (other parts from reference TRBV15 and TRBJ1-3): DAMVIQNPRYQVTQFGKPVTLSCSQTLNHNVMYWYQQKSSQAPKLLFHYYDKDFNNEADTPDNFQSRRPNTSFCFLDIRSPGLGDTAMYLCATSQGGKSSGNTIYFGEGSWLTVV.

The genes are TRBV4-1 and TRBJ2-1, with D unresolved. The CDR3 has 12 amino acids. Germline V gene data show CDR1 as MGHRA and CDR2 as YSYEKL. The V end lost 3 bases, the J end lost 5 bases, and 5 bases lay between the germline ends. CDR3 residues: CASSHTHNEQFF. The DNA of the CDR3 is TGCGCCAGCAGCCACACTCACAATGAGCAGTTCTTC.

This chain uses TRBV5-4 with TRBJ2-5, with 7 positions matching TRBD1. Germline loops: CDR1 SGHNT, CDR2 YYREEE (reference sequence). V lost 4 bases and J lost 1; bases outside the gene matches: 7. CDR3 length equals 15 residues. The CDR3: CASSHPGQPQETQYF. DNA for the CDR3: TGTGCCAGCAGCCATCCGGGACAGCCCCAAGAGACCCAGTACTTC.

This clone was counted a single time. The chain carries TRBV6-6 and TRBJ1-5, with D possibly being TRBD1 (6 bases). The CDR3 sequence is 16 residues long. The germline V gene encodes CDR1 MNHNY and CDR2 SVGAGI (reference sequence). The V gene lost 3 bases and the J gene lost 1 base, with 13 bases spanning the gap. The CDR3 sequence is CASSYTGTSSNQPQHF. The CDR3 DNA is TGTGCCAGCAGTTATACCGGGACATCAAGCAATCAGCCCCAGCATTTT.

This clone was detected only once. DNA of the CDR3: TGCGCCAGCAGCTTGGGTAGCGTACATGTCACAGATACGCAGTATTTT. This codes for CASSLGSVHVTDTQYF. The chain joins TRBV5-1 to TRBJ2-3, with D possibly TRBD2 on 5 matching bases. The CDR3 totals 16 residues. The V gene's germline CDR1 is SGHRS and CDR2 YFSETQ. Trimming shortened V by 0 bases and J by 2 bases, and 13 bases separated the two germline ends. Using reference TRBV5-1 and TRBJ2-3 for the parts outside the CDR3, the full variable domain is KAGVTQTPRYLIKTRGQQVTLSCSPISGHRSVSWYQQTPGQGLQFLFEYFSETQRNKGNFPGRFSGRQFSNSRSEMNVSTLELGDSALYLCASSLGSVHVTDTQYFGPGTRLTVL.

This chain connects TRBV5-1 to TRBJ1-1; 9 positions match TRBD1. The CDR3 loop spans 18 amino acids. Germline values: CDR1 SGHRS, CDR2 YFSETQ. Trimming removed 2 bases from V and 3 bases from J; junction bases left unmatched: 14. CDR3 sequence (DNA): TGCGCCAGCAGCTTTTTGCCCCGGGGACAGGGCCCCTACACTGAAGCTTTCTTT. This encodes CASSFLPRGQGPYTEAFF.